The T cell receptor beta chain described here comes from a study of blood T cell repertoires in COVID-19. Study information: Specimens from acute and convalescent COVID-19 originated in the United States, Italy and Spain. Sample material is recorded as cDNA or gDNA derived from T cells, B-cell-depleted T cells, or PBMCs.

As handled by the study authors: Reference gene primers were amplified, and this amplification served to estimate nucleated cell counts. Sequenced by immunoSEQ multiplex PCR; TCRdb stores in-frame clones only, minus some. V and J calls and clone size are given by that table; D and trimming were obtained from the DNA. The table records roughly 300,000 clones, more than 70% of them present only once. The CDR3 contains 21 residues. Trimming cost V 6 bases and J 0 bases; bases outside gene matches: 16. Germline-derived CDR1 and CDR2 are MDHEN and SYDVKM. This clonotype was sampled from a woman in her forties or fifties who had recovered from COVID-19. The sample taken for sequencing was peripheral blood. V is TRBV28 and J is TRBJ2-1, with 14 bases identical to TRBD2. The CDR3 reads CASRPRQGLAGVGSSYNEQFF. The CDR3 region has the DNA TGTGCCAGCAGACCAAGACAGGGACTAGCGGGAGTGGGGAGCTCCTACAATGAGCAGTTCTTC.